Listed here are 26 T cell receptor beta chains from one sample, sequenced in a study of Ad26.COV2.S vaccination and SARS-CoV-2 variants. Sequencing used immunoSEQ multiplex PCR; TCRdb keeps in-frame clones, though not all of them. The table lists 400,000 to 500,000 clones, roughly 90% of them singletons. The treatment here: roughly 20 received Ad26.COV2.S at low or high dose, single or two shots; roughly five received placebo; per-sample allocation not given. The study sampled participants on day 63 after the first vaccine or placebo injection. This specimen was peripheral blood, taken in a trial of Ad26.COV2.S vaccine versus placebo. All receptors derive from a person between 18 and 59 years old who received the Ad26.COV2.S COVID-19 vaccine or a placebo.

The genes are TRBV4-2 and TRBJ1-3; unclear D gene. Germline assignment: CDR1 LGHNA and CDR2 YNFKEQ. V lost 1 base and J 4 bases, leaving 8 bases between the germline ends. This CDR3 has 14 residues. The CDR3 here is CASSQGPRGNTIYF. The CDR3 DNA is TGTGCCAGCAGCCAAGGACCCCGAGGAAACACCATATATTTT.

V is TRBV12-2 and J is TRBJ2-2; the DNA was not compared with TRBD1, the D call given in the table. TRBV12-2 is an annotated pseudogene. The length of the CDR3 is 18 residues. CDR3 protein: CASRLGDRSFTNTGELFF. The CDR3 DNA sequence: TGTGCAAGTCGCTTAGGAGACAGGTCTTTCACCAACACCGGGGAGCTGTTTTTT.

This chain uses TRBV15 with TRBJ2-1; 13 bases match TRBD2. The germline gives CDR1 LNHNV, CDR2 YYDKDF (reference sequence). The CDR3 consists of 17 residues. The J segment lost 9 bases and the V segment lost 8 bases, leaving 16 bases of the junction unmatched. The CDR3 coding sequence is TGTGCCACCGGCGGACTAGCGGGGGAACTTAAGCGCGGTGAGCAGTTCTTC. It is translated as CATGGLAGELKRGEQFF.

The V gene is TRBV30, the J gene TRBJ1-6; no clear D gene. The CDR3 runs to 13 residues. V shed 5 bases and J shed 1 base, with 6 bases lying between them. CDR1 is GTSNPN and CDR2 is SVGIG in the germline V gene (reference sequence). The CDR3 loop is CAWGRSYNSPLHF. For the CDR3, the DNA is TGTGCCTGGGGCAGGTCCTATAATTCACCCCTCCACTTT.

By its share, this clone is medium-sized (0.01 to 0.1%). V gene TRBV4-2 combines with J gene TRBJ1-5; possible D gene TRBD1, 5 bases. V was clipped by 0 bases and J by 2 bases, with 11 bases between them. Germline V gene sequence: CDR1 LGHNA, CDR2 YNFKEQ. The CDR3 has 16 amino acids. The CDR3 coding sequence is TGTGCCAGCAGCCAAGAAATGGGGGACCGCAATCAGCCCCAGCATTTT. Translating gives CASSQEMGDRNQPQHF.

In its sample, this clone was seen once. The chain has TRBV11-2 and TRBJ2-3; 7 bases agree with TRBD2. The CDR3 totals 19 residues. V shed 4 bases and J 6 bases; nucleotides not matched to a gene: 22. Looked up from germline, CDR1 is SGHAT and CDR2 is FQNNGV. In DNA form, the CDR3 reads TGTGCCAGCAGCTCTAACGGCCGTTGGGGGGGGTCCCGTGGGGATACGCAGTATTTT. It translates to CASSSNGRWGGSRGDTQYF.

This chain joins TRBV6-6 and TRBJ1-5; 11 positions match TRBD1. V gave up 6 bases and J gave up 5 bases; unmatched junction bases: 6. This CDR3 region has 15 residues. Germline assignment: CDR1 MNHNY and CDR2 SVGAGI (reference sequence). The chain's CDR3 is CASRTRDRGDQPQHF. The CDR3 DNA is TGTGCCAGCAGGACGCGGGACAGGGGGGATCAGCCCCAGCATTTT.

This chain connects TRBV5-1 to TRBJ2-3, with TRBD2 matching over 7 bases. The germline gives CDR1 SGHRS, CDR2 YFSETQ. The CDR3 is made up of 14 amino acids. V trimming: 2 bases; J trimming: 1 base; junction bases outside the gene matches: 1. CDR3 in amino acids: CASSFGRGTDTQYF. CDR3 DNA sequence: TGCGCCAGCAGCTTTGGGAGGGGCACAGATACGCAGTATTTT.

The DNA of the CDR3 is TGTGCCAGCAGTTTGGCACTAGGGCACGAGCAGTACTTC. Translation: CASSLALGHEQYF. The J gene is TRBJ2-7, the V gene TRBV28; tentatively, D is TRBD2 (5 bases). Germline V gives CDR1 MDHEN, CDR2 SYDVKM. The length of the CDR3 is 13 residues. Trimming left V 3 bases short and J 5 bases short, with 11 bases between.

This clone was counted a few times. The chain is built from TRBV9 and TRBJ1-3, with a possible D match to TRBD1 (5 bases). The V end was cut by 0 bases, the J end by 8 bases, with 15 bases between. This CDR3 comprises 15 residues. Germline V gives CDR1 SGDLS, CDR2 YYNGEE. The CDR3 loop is CASSVEYRLTDTIYF. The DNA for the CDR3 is TGTGCCAGCAGCGTAGAGTACAGGCTGACAGACACCATATATTTT.

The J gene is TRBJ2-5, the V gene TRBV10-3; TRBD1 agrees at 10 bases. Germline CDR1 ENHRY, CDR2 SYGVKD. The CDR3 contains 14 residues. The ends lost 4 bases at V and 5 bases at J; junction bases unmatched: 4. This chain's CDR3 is CAISGQGAQETQYF. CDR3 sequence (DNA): TGTGCCATCAGTGGACAGGGGGCGCAGGAGACCCAGTACTTC.

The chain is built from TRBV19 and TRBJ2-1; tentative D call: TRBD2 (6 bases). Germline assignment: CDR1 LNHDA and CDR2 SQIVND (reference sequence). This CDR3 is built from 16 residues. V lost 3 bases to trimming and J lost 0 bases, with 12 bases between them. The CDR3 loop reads CASSIRAGSSYNEQFF. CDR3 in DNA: TGTGCCAGTAGTATCCGGGCGGGGTCCTCCTACAATGAGCAGTTCTTC. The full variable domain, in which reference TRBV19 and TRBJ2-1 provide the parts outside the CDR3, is DGGITQSPKYLFRKEGQNVTLSCEQNLNHDAMYWYRQDPGQGLRLIYYSQIVNDFQKGDIAEGYSVSREKKESFPLTVTSAQKNPTAFYLCASSIRAGSSYNEQFFGPGTRLTVL.

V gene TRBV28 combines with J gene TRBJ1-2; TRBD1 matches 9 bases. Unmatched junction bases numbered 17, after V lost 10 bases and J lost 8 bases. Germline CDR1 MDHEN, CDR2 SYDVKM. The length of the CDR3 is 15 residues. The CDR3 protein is CATKLGQGFRQGYTF. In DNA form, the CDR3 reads TGTGCCACCAAACTCGGACAGGGGTTTCGTCAAGGCTACACCTTC.

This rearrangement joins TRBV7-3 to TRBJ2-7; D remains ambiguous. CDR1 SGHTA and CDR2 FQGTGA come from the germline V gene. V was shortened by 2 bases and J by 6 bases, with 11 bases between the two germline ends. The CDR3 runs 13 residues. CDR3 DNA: TGTGCCAGCAGCTTAGGTGTCTTCGCCGAGCAGTACTTC. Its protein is CASSLGVFAEQYF.

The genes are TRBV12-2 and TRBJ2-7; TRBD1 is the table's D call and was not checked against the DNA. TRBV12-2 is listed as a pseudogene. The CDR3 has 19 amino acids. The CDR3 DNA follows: TGTGCAAGTCGCTTATGTCGCCGAGGTGAGGCAGGGGGGAGGTACGAGCAGTACTTC. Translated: CASRLCRRGEAGGRYEQYF.

The chain's CDR3 is CASSLPGSSGANVLTF. The CDR3 region has the DNA TGTGCCAGCAGCTTGCCCGGCAGCTCTGGGGCCAACGTCCTGACTTTC. The gene calls are TRBV7-9 and TRBJ2-6; D not resolved. The CDR3 has 16 amino acids. V gave up 3 bases and J gave up 0 bases, with 9 bases separating them. The germline V gene has CDR1 SEHNR and CDR2 FQNEAQ (reference sequence).

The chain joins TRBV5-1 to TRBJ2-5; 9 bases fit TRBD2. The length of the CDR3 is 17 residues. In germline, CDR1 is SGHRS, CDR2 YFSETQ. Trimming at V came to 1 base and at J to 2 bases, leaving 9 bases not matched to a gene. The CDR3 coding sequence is TGCGCCAGCAGCTTGTTGGGCGGGGGGGAAACTCAAGAGACCCAGTACTTC. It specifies CASSLLGGGETQETQYF.

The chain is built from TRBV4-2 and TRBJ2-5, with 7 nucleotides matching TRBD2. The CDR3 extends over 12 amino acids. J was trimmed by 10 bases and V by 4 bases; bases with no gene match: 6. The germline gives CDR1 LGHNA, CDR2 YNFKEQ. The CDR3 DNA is TGTGCCAGCAGCCGGGGGGGGTCAATCCAGTACTTC. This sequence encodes CASSRGGSIQYF.

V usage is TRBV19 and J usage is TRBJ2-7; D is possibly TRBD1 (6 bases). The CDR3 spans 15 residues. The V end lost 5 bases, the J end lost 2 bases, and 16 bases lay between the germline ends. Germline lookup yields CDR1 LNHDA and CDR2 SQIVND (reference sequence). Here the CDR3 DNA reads TGTGCCAGTAGTCAACAGGGCGGATCGACCTACGAGCAGTACTTC. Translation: CASSQQGGSTYEQYF.

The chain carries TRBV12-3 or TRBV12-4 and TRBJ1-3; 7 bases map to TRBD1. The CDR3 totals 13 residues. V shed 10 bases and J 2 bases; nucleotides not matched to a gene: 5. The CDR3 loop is CATTGVPGNTIYF. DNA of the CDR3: TGTGCCACCACAGGGGTTCCTGGAAACACCATATATTTT.

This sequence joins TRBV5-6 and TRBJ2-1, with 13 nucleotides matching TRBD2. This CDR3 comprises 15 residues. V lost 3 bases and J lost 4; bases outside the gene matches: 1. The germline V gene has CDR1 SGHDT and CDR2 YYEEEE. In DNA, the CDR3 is TGTGCCAGCAGCTCGGGACTAGCGGGGTACAATGAGCAGTTCTTC. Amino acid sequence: CASSSGLAGYNEQFF.

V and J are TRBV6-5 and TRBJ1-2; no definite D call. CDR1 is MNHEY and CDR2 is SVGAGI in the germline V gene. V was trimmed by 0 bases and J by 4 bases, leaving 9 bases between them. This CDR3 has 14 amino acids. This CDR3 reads CASSYSHSRYGYTF. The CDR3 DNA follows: TGTGCCAGCAGTTACTCGCACAGCCGCTATGGCTACACCTTC.

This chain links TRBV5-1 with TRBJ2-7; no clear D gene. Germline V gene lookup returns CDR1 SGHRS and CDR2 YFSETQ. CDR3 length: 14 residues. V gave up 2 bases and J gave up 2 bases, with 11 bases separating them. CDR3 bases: TGCGCCAGCAGCTTAGGGCCCGACCCCTACGAGCAGTACTTC. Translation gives CASSLGPDPYEQYF.

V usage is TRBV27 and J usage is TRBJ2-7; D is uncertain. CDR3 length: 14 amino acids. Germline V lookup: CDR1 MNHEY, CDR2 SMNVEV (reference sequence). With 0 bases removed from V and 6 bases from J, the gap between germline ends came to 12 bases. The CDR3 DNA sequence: TGTGCCAGCAGTTTATCGGGCAGCCTAGGCGAGCAGTACTTC. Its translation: CASSLSGSLGEQYF.

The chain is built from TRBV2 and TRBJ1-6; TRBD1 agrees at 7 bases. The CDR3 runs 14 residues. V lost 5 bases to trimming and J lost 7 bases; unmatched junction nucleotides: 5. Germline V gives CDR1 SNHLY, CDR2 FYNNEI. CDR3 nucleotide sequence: TGTGCCAGCAGTTTCCCGGACAGGAATTCACCCCTCCACTTT. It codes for CASSFPDRNSPLHF. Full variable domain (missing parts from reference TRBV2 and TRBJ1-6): EPEVTQTPSHQVTQMGQEVILRCVPISNHLYFYWYRQILGQKVEFLVSFYNNEISEKSEIFDDQFSVERPDGSNFTLKIRSTKLEDSAMYFCASSFPDRNSPLHFGNGTRLTVT.

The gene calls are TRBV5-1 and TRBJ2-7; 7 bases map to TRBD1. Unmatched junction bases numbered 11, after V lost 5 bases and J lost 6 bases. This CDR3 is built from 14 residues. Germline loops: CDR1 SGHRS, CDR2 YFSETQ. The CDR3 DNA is TGCGCCAGCAGACACGAGGCCAGGGGGAGCGAGCAGTACTTC. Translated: CASRHEARGSEQYF.